This TCR beta chain was identified in a study of blood T cell repertoires in COVID-19. The length of the CDR3 is 20 residues. Unmatched junction bases numbered 14, after V lost 2 bases and J lost 0 bases. The germline V gene has CDR1 MNHEY and CDR2 SVGEGT. Generated by immunoSEQ multiplex PCR, the TCRdb table keeps only in-frame clones and is missing some. The repertoire has approximately 360,000 clones, 89% of them found once; the top ten carry roughly 1.2%. This receptor was taken from a man aged 35-49 years with acute or convalescent COVID-19. Sequenced sample: peripheral blood. The chain links TRBV6-2 or TRBV6-3 to TRBJ1-5; 9 bases are a match to TRBD1. CDR3 in DNA: TGTGCCAGCAGTTACAAACTAGCGACAGGGGGTTCTTATAGCAATCAGCCCCAGCATTTT. This translates into CASSYKLATGGSYSNQPQHF.